One and the same sample provided the 25 T cell receptor beta chains below, sequenced in a study of blood T cell repertoires in COVID-19 (dated by TCRdb to about 2020). To prepare the library, the immunoSEQ multiplex PCR assay was applied. What TCRdb holds here is the immuneACCESS table cut down to in-frame rearrangements. Part of the clones is not present; checked against another copy, under half of the missing clones reflect an unresolved V gene, and the others are unexplained. The sample records 74,000 or so clones, over 75% of which are singletons. The ten top clones hold more than 2% of the sample. Sequencing used peripheral blood. Receptor source: a human donor in a cohort sampled during active COVID-19.

The chain couples TRBV7-9 to TRBJ1-2; D is unclear. Trimming removed 2 bases from V and 7 bases from J, with 8 bases in between. Germline-derived CDR1 and CDR2 are SEHNR and FQNEAQ (reference sequence). The length of the CDR3 is 12 residues. CDR3 in amino acids: CASSLRRGGYTF. The CDR3 bases are TGTGCCAGCAGCTTACGCCGGGGTGGCTACACCTTC.

J is TRBJ1-4 and V is TRBV18, with no clear D. The CDR3 extends over 15 amino acids. CDR1 is KGHSH, CDR2 LQKENI, per germline. V lost 6 bases and J 8 bases, leaving 19 bases between the germline ends. CDR3 in DNA: TGTGCCAGCTCTCCTTTTGACATCAGTCCGGAAAAACTGTTTTTT. The encoded protein is CASSPFDISPEKLFF.

The chain's CDR3 is CASSFSGTSSEQYF. The CDR3 region has the DNA TGTGCCAGTAGTTTCTCCGGGACTAGCTCCGAGCAGTACTTC. The chain couples TRBV19 to TRBJ2-7, with 9 bases aligning to TRBD2. J was trimmed by 6 bases and V by 5 bases; bases with no gene match: 8. Germline loops: CDR1 LNHDA, CDR2 SQIVND (reference sequence). The CDR3 sequence is 14 residues long.

V gene TRBV2 combines with J gene TRBJ1-3; D gene ambiguous. The CDR3 runs to 14 residues. Trimming cost V 7 bases and J 2 bases, with 12 bases left between them. Germline V gives CDR1 SNHLY, CDR2 FYNNEI. CDR3 amino acids: CASNLVETGNTIYF. CDR3 DNA sequence: TGTGCCAGCAACCTCGTAGAGACTGGAAACACCATATATTTT.

This clone has just a few counts. The chain joins TRBV7-3 to TRBJ2-6, with D maybe TRBD2 (6 bases). The CDR3 is 15 residues long. The V and J ends lost 3 bases and 0 bases respectively, with 6 bases between them. Germline V gives CDR1 SGHTA, CDR2 FQGTGA. CDR3 nucleotide sequence: TGTGCCAGCAGCTTCGGGGGCTCTGGGGCCAACGTCCTGACTTTC. Its protein is CASSFGGSGANVLTF.

This chain connects TRBV2 to TRBJ2-7, with D hard to call. The V end lost 6 bases, the J end lost 6 bases, and 9 bases lay between the germline ends. Germline V gene sequence: CDR1 SNHLY, CDR2 FYNNEI. CDR3 length: 11 amino acids. The CDR3 sequence: CASSESREQYF. CDR3 nucleotide sequence: TGTGCCAGCAGCGAGAGTCGCGAGCAGTACTTC.

The chain couples TRBV6-4 to TRBJ2-2, with a weak D call TRBD2 (5 bases). V lost 0 bases and J lost 4, with 6 bases in between. The CDR3 length is 14 residues. Germline lookup yields CDR1 MRHNA and CDR2 SNTAGT. The CDR3 DNA reads TGTGCCAGCAGTGACTCGAGCGGCACCGGGGAGCTGTTTTTT. Amino acids: CASSDSSGTGELFF.

The chain employs TRBV25-1 and TRBJ2-3; TRBD2 agrees at 7 bases. Trimming removed 4 bases from V and 4 bases from J; junction bases left unmatched: 5. The CDR3 sequence is 14 residues long. Germline values: CDR1 MGHDK, CDR2 SYGVNS. The CDR3 sequence is CASSVGGISDTQYF. The CDR3 DNA reads TGTGCCAGCAGTGTCGGGGGGATCTCAGATACGCAGTATTTT.

J is TRBJ2-1 and V is TRBV7-9; TRBD2 agrees at 10 bases. Losses at the gene ends were 6 bases for V and 8 bases for J; bases not matched to a gene: 19. Germline V gives CDR1 SEHNR, CDR2 FQNEAQ (reference sequence). There are 18 residues in the CDR3. For the CDR3, the DNA is TGTGCCAGCAGTCGACCCCCGCGACTAGCGGGTTTTGGGGATGAGCAGTTCTTC. Amino acid sequence: CASSRPPRLAGFGDEQFF.

The chain has TRBV6-5 and TRBJ2-7; maybe TRBD2 (6 bases). Deletions cut 7 bases from V and 6 bases from J, with 16 bases between. The CDR3 loop spans 13 amino acids. Germline CDR1 and CDR2: MNHEY and SVGAGI. CDR3 sequence reads: CASTRRGLREQYF. Written as DNA, the CDR3 is TGTGCCAGCACCCGACGGGGGTTACGCGAGCAGTACTTC.

The chain uses TRBV11-2 and TRBJ2-6; 7 bases are shared with TRBD1. V trimming: 2 bases; J trimming: 2 bases; junction bases outside the gene matches: 3. Germline V CDR1 and CDR2: SGHAT, FQNNGV. The CDR3 loop spans 16 amino acids. CDR3 region: CASSLTRGTGANVLTF. As DNA, the CDR3 is TGTGCCAGCAGCTTAACCAGGGGGACTGGGGCCAACGTCCTGACTTTC.

V gene TRBV6-5 combines with J gene TRBJ2-7, with 8 bases that match TRBD1. This CDR3 spans 13 amino acids. Germline CDR1 MNHEY, CDR2 SVGAGI. Trimming cost V 6 bases and J 6 bases; bases outside gene matches: 7. The CDR3 DNA sequence: TGTGCCAGCAGCGACAGGGGCTGGGGCGAGCAGTACTTC. This sequence encodes CASSDRGWGEQYF.

The chain links TRBV5-1 to TRBJ1-2, with D unclear. V was clipped by 5 bases and J by 8 bases, with 16 bases between them. CDR1 and CDR2 (germline): SGHRS, YFSETQ. The CDR3 covers 13 residues. The CDR3 reads CASREGPTRGYTF. The DNA for the CDR3 is TGCGCCAGCAGAGAGGGCCCGACCAGGGGCTACACCTTC.

The rearrangement uses TRBV4-2 and TRBJ2-7; 7 nucleotides align to TRBD2. Trimming removed 3 bases from V and 2 bases from J; junction bases left unmatched: 7. Germline CDR1 and CDR2: LGHNA and YNFKEQ. The CDR3 covers 15 residues. Here the CDR3 DNA reads TGTGCCAGCAGCCAGGATCTAGCGGTAACCTACGAGCAGTACTTC. Translation gives CASSQDLAVTYEQYF.

This clone was detected once. This rearrangement joins TRBV30 to TRBJ2-5; TRBD2 matches 7 bases. The J segment lost 4 bases and the V segment lost 1 base, leaving 6 bases of the junction unmatched. Germline V gives CDR1 GTSNPN, CDR2 SVGIG (reference sequence). This CDR3 has 14 amino acids. This CDR3 is CAWSGGRGIETQYF. CDR3 coding DNA: TGTGCCTGGAGTGGAGGGAGGGGCATAGAGACCCAGTACTTC.

This clone was counted a single time. CDR3 sequence: CASSGVGGVLPNEKLFF. CDR3 bases: TGTGCCAGCAGCGGGGTAGGAGGGGTGCTACCTAATGAAAAACTGTTTTTT. V is TRBV28 and J is TRBJ1-4, with D possibly matching TRBD1 (5 bases). The CDR3 is made up of 17 amino acids. Germline V gives CDR1 MDHEN, CDR2 SYDVKM. V was cut by 6 bases and J by 3 bases, with 20 bases left in between.

The chain is built from TRBV24-1 and TRBJ1-2; 7 bases agree with TRBD1. The CDR3 sequence is 15 residues long. Germline CDR1 and CDR2: KGHDR and SFDVKD. J lost 7 bases, V lost 4 bases, and 11 bases had no gene match. CDR3 protein: CATSDPGISGGGYTF. The CDR3, as DNA: TGTGCCACCAGTGACCCAGGGATTTCAGGGGGTGGCTACACCTTC.

The count of this clone is one. The chain combines TRBV24-1 with TRBJ2-1; 7 positions match TRBD1. Per germline, CDR1 KGHDR and CDR2 SFDVKD. The CDR3 length is 13 residues. The ends lost 6 bases at V and 4 bases at J; junction bases unmatched: 2. The chain's CDR3 is CATSPGQYNEQFF. DNA of the CDR3: TGTGCCACCAGTCCGGGACAGTACAATGAGCAGTTCTTC.

This clone was counted a single time. This chain links TRBV6-8 with TRBJ1-2, with 10 bases fitting TRBD1. This CDR3 is built from 14 residues. J gave up 7 bases and V 11 bases, and 13 bases lay outside the gene matches. The germline CDR1 and CDR2 sequences are MNHGY and SAAAGT. The CDR3 bases are TGTGCCGGCCCGAGAAAGGACAGGGGGGCTGGCTACACCTTC. This codes for CAGPRKDRGAGYTF.

The chain couples TRBV7-9 to TRBJ1-5, with a possible D match to TRBD1 (5 bases). The CDR3 runs to 14 residues. Germline V gene sequence: CDR1 SEHNR, CDR2 FQNEAQ (reference sequence). The V end lost 6 bases, the J end lost 2 bases, and 11 bases lay between the germline ends. CDR3 protein: CASSSEGGNQPQHF. CDR3 nucleotides: TGTGCCAGCAGTTCAGAAGGGGGCAATCAGCCCCAGCATTTT.

This clone has more than one count but fewer than ten. CDR3 loop: CASSQVRTGELFF. Written as DNA, the CDR3 is TGTGCCAGCAGCCAAGTTCGCACCGGGGAGCTGTTTTTT. The chain recombines TRBV14 with TRBJ2-2; D is unclear. Germline V CDR1 and CDR2: SGHDN, FVKESK. CDR3 size: 13 residues. Trimming removed 1 base from V and 4 bases from J, with 4 bases in between. Full variable domain (rest looked up from reference TRBV14 and TRBJ2-2): EAGVTQFPSHSVIEKGQTVTLRCDPISGHDNLYWYRRVMGKEIKFLLHFVKESKQDESGMPNNRFLAERTGGTYSTLKVQPAELEDSGVYFCASSQVRTGELFFGEGSRLTVL.

The gene calls are TRBV6-1 and TRBJ1-1, with 7 nucleotides matching TRBD1. The CDR3 is 15 residues long. V lost 3 bases to trimming and J lost 6 bases; unmatched junction nucleotides: 10. The germline gives CDR1 MNHNS, CDR2 SASEGT. CDR3 nucleotides: TGTGCCAGCAGTGACGCCGGAAAGGGGGCGGCTGAAGCTTTCTTT. Its protein product is CASSDAGKGAAEAFF.

This clone was picked up one time. The chain couples TRBV10-3 to TRBJ1-2; 9 nucleotides match TRBD1. The CDR3 is made up of 15 amino acids. V was clipped by 5 bases and J by 0 bases; unmatched bases: 4. From germline, CDR1 is ENHRY and CDR2 SYGVKD. CDR3 residues: CAISLTGGANYGYTF. The DNA of the CDR3 is TGTGCCATCAGTTTGACAGGGGGGGCTAACTATGGCTACACCTTC.

The J gene is TRBJ2-2, the V gene TRBV4-3; the D is unclear. The V end was cut by 1 base, the J end by 6 bases, with 9 bases between. The CDR3 is made up of 14 amino acids. The V gene's germline CDR1 is LGHNA and CDR2 YSLEER. DNA of the CDR3: TGCGCCAGCAGCCAAGTACCTAAGTCCGGGGAGCTGTTTTTT. It specifies CASSQVPKSGELFF.

The chain combines TRBV18 with TRBJ2-5; 10 nucleotides line up with TRBD1. CDR3 length equals 15 residues. CDR1 and CDR2 from the germline V gene are KGHSH and LQKENI. J gave up 7 bases and V 3 bases, and 8 bases lay outside the gene matches. CDR3 DNA: TGTGCCAGCTCACCGACCGGGACAGGGGAAGGGACCCAGTACTTC. Translation: CASSPTGTGEGTQYF.